A single sample gave rise to the 24 T cell receptor beta chains below, sequenced in a study of regulatory T cells in long-lasting Graves disease. Arm-PCR of CDR3 regions with iRepertoire HTBI primers generated TCR beta libraries. MiXCR, applied by TCRdb to the multiplex PCR reads, yields one record per CDR3 protein. The sample yields about 560,000 distinct CDR3 sequences, 15% to 20% seen once. Time point: newly diagnosed GD, antithyroid drugs for less than 3 months. Generation of the TCR library employed RNA extracted from PBMCs. These same data were also listed under a study on T cells in Graves' hyperthyroidism and ophthalmopathy.

Sequences were derived from peripheral blood mononuclear cells (PBMCs), sampled at new diagnosis, from a patient treated with antithyroid drugs. These receptors all come from a man younger than 30 with Graves disease.

The genes are TRBV19 and TRBJ2-1; TRBD2 matches at 14 bases. This CDR3 is built from 18 residues. Per the germline V gene, CDR1 is LNHDA and CDR2 is SQIVND (reference sequence). V gave up 6 bases and J gave up 1 base; unmatched junction bases: 8. The CDR3 region has the DNA TGTGCCAGTAGCTACGGGACTAGCGGGAGTTATTCCTACAATGAGCAGTTCTTC. Its protein is CASSYGTSGSYSYNEQFF.

In its sample, this clonotype was seen a few times. V is TRBV28 and J is TRBJ2-2, with D perhaps being TRBD1 or TRBD2 (5 bases each). Trimming stripped 7 bases from V and 1 base from J, with 13 bases between. CDR3 length equals 15 residues. Germline CDR1 reads MDHEN; CDR2 reads SYDVKM. The CDR3 DNA is TGTGCCAGCAACCCCGGGACCCTGAACACCGGGGAGCTGTTTTTT. Amino acid sequence: CASNPGTLNTGELFF.

This clonotype was detected only a few times. The chain links TRBV24-1 to TRBJ2-1, with D perhaps TRBD2 (6 bases). Trimming cost V 9 bases and J 1 base, with 18 bases left between them. CDR3 size: 16 residues. Germline V gene lookup returns CDR1 KGHDR and CDR2 SFDVKD. Here the CDR3 DNA reads TGTGCCACCCTAGGGGACTCCGTCTGGTCCTACAATGAGCAGTTCTTC. Its translation is CATLGDSVWSYNEQFF.

This clonotype has ten or more counts. The V call is TRBV28, the J call TRBJ2-3, with D unresolved. The CDR3 is 15 residues long. Germline CDR1 is MDHEN and CDR2 is SYDVKM. V was pared by 0 bases and J by 0 bases, with 7 bases between. The CDR3 DNA reads as TGTGCCAGCAGTTTATGGGGTTCTAGCACAGATACGCAGTATTTT. It is translated as CASSLWGSSTDTQYF.

This clonotype was picked up many times. The chain has TRBV20-1 and TRBJ2-5, with 12 bases lining up with TRBD2. Germline V CDR1 and CDR2: DFQATT, SNEGSKA (reference sequence). V shed 1 base, J shed 5 bases, and the junction held 8 bases outside the gene matches. The CDR3 covers 16 residues. CDR3 sequence: CSARAEDLAGGETQYF. The CDR3 nucleotides are TGCAGTGCTAGAGCCGAGGACCTAGCGGGAGGGGAGACCCAGTACTTC.

This clonotype came up many times. V usage is TRBV29-1 and J usage is TRBJ1-4; perhaps TRBD1 as D (6 bases). The CDR3 spans 16 residues. V shed 2 bases and J shed 0 bases, with 13 bases lying between them. Germline values: CDR1 SQVTM, CDR2 ANQGSEA. The CDR3: CSVEMGTTATNEKLFF. DNA for the CDR3: TGCAGCGTTGAAATGGGGACAACCGCAACTAATGAAAAACTGTTTTTT.

This clonotype was seen at least ten times. This chain connects TRBV13 to TRBJ2-3; no clear D gene. The germline gives CDR1 PRHDT, CDR2 FYEKMQ (reference sequence). Trimming took off 5 bases at V and 2 bases at J, with 8 bases between the two ends. This CDR3 spans 13 amino acids. This chain's CDR3 is CASSPDLTDTQYF. In DNA form, the CDR3 reads TGTGCCAGCAGCCCGGACCTCACAGATACGCAGTATTTT. The whole variable domain, remainder taken from reference TRBV13 and TRBJ2-3, is AAGVIQSPRHLIKEKRETATLKCYPIPRHDTVYWYQQGPGQDPQFLISFYEKMQSDKGSIPDRFSAQQFSDYHSELNMSSLELGDSALYFCASSPDLTDTQYFGPGTRLTVL.

This sequence joins TRBV6-2 or TRBV6-3 and TRBJ1-5; D is perhaps TRBD1 (5 bases). The CDR3 runs to 16 residues. V was trimmed by 2 bases and J by 2 bases, leaving 13 bases between them. Germline CDR1 and CDR2: MNHEY and SVGEGT. CDR3 region: CASSYPASGGNQPQHF. CDR3 coding DNA: TGTGCCAGCAGTTACCCCGCATCGGGGGGCAATCAGCCCCAGCATTTT.

The chain combines TRBV7-8 with TRBJ2-7, with D perhaps matching TRBD1 or TRBD2 (5 bases each). This CDR3 spans 13 amino acids. The ends were cut back, 4 bases at V and 7 bases at J, with 14 bases in the middle. CDR1 SGHVS and CDR2 FQNEAQ come from the germline V gene. This CDR3 reads CASSSGRSREQYF. The CDR3 DNA reads TGTGCCAGCAGCTCGGGGCGTTCGAGGGAGCAGTACTTC.

This clonotype appeared a few times. The gene calls are TRBV27 and TRBJ2-1, with 9 bases lining up with TRBD2. This CDR3 is built from 17 residues. Germline V gene data show CDR1 as MNHEY and CDR2 as SMNVEV (reference sequence). V was clipped by 6 bases and J by 9 bases; unmatched bases: 18. The CDR3 DNA sequence: TGTGCCAGCAGACCTACCTTTAGCGGGAGTTATATCGGTGAGCAGTTCTTC. Its protein is CASRPTFSGSYIGEQFF.

About this clonotype: This likely comes from a read error, as the CDR3 has no conserved phenylalanine or tryptophan at its end. The J gene is TRBJ2-1, the V gene TRBV9; D is possibly TRBD2 (6 bases). The length of the CDR3 is 13 residues. The germline CDR1 and CDR2 sequences are SGDLS and YYNGEE. The V end lost 1 base, the J end lost 10 bases, and 12 bases lay between the germline ends. CDR3 nucleotide sequence: TGTGCCAGCAGCGTATCCTGGACTACGGAGCAGTTCTGC. Its protein is CASSVSWTTEQFC.

The chain has TRBV9 and TRBJ2-7; 7 bases align to TRBD1. This CDR3 contains 13 residues. Germline lookup yields CDR1 SGDLS and CDR2 YYNGEE. With 2 bases clipped from V and 7 bases from J, the junction kept 6 bases outside the gene matches. The CDR3 is CASSVRQGLEQYF. The CDR3 nucleotides read TGTGCCAGCAGCGTCCGACAGGGATTGGAGCAGTACTTC.

This clonotype was seen many times. This chain connects TRBV2 to TRBJ1-1; D gene unclear. Germline CDR1 reads SNHLY; CDR2 reads FYNNEI. The CDR3 sequence is 14 residues long. Trimming pared 6 bases from V and 4 bases from J, leaving 15 bases between. CDR3 sequence reads: CASSPEHGGTEAFF. CDR3 coding DNA: TGTGCCAGCAGCCCCGAACATGGTGGCACTGAAGCTTTCTTT.

This clonotype was seen a handful of times. V is TRBV30 and J is TRBJ1-2; D is unclear. The CDR3 runs to 12 residues. The ends were cut back, 2 bases at V and 3 bases at J, with 7 bases in the middle. Per germline, CDR1 GTSNPN and CDR2 SVGIG (reference sequence). The CDR3 protein is CAWSFTDYGYTF. CDR3 DNA sequence: TGTGCCTGGAGTTTTACGGACTATGGCTACACCTTC.

The rearrangement links TRBV6-1 to TRBJ1-3; unclear D gene. The CDR3 runs to 15 residues. Germline V gives CDR1 MNHNS, CDR2 SASEGT. The V gene lost 4 bases and the J gene lost 0 bases, with 10 bases spanning the gap. CDR3 protein: CASSVDWGSGNTIYF. The DNA of the CDR3 is TGTGCCAGCAGTGTAGACTGGGGCTCTGGAAACACCATATATTTT.

The sample holds a few counts of this clonotype. This chain joins TRBV20-1 and TRBJ2-1; TRBD2 matches at 12 bases. The trim removed 5 bases at V and 0 bases at J, leaving 5 bases unmatched. CDR1 DFQATT and CDR2 SNEGSKA come from the germline V gene (reference sequence). The length of the CDR3 is 16 residues. For the CDR3, the DNA is TGCAGTGCTCCGACTAGCGGGGGTAGCTCCTACAATGAGCAGTTCTTC. Translating it yields CSAPTSGGSSYNEQFF.

This clonotype has just a few counts. The V and J genes are TRBV5-8 and TRBJ1-6; D remains unclear. In germline, CDR1 is SGHTS, CDR2 YDEGEE. The CDR3 loop spans 14 amino acids. Trimming shortened V by 2 bases and J by 7 bases, and 10 bases separated the two germline ends. CDR3 coding DNA: TGTGCCAGCAGCTTCCCCCGGCCCAATTCACCCCTCCACTTT. Its translation: CASSFPRPNSPLHF.

J is TRBJ2-7 and V is TRBV20-1; tentatively, D is TRBD1 or TRBD2 (6 bases each). The CDR3 is made up of 14 amino acids. The ends were cut back, 5 bases at V and 2 bases at J, with 16 bases in the middle. The germline V gene has CDR1 DFQATT and CDR2 SNEGSKA (reference sequence). The CDR3 DNA reads TGCAGTGCTGACGGGGGACAAAAACCCTACGAGCAGTACTTC. Translated, it gives CSADGGQKPYEQYF.

As to this clonotype: This clone may be a read error of a much larger clone one base away. The missing conserved phenylalanine or tryptophan at the end of this CDR3 makes a read error likely. The rearrangement uses TRBV5-1 and TRBJ2-7; TRBD1 is a possible D gene (6 bases). The CDR3 spans 13 residues. The V end was cut by 5 bases, the J end by 4 bases, with 13 bases between. Germline lookup yields CDR1 SGHRS and CDR2 YFSETQ. The CDR3 sequence: CASRRGIEYEQYL. The DNA for the CDR3 is TGCGCCAGCAGAAGGGGGATCGAGTACGAGCAGTACCTC.

The chain employs TRBV30 and TRBJ2-7; 10 nucleotides agree with TRBD2. The J segment lost 3 bases and the V segment lost 1 base, leaving 9 bases of the junction unmatched. The CDR3 totals 16 residues. Germline-derived CDR1 and CDR2 are GTSNPN and SVGIG (reference sequence). The CDR3 DNA follows: TGTGCCTGGAGTGAGGGTATAGCGGGGGGCGTCTACGAGCAGTACTTC. Translated: CAWSEGIAGGVYEQYF.

A few counts support this clonotype. DNA for the CDR3: TGCGCCAGCAGTCTATTAGCGGGAGCATCCTACAATGAGCAGTTCTTC. Amino acid sequence: CASSLLAGASYNEQFF. This chain uses TRBV4-1 with TRBJ2-1, with TRBD2 matching over 9 bases. Per the germline V gene, CDR1 is MGHRA and CDR2 is YSYEKL. The CDR3 contains 16 residues. V was clipped by 6 bases and J by 1 base; unmatched bases: 7.

This chain connects TRBV3-1 to TRBJ1-2; possibly TRBD1 for D (6 bases). Trimming removed 2 bases at V and 3 bases at J, with 10 bases between. Germline V lookup: CDR1 LGHDT, CDR2 YNNKEL (reference sequence). The CDR3 contains 14 residues. The CDR3 reads CASSQFPGDYGYTF. The CDR3 nucleotides are TGTGCCAGCAGCCAATTCCCAGGGGACTATGGCTACACCTTC.

This clonotype has more than one count but fewer than ten. This chain links TRBV20-1 with TRBJ2-2, with D perhaps being TRBD1 or TRBD2 (5 bases each). The germline V gene has CDR1 DFQATT and CDR2 SNEGSKA (reference sequence). The CDR3 totals 14 residues. Trimming pared 1 base from V and 10 bases from J, leaving 16 bases between. CDR3 protein: CSARALVGGVELFF. The CDR3 nucleotides are TGCAGTGCTAGAGCGCTAGTTGGGGGTGTGGAGCTGTTTTTT.

The V call is TRBV12-3 or TRBV12-4, the J call TRBJ2-7; TRBD2 agrees at 10 bases. Trimming took 8 bases from V and 5 from J; bases not matched to a gene: 9. CDR3 length: 14 amino acids. CDR3 nucleotide sequence: TGTGCCAGCGGTCCTCTAGCGGGAGAAGACGAGCAGTACTTC. Translated, it gives CASGPLAGEDEQYF.